This TCR beta chain was captured in a study of human T cells and chemical hapten exposure. About the research overall: Mainly, slight library volume differences in the pool made TCR yields vary.

The CDR3 extends over 14 amino acids. The germline V gene encodes CDR1 ENHRY and CDR2 SYGVKD. Trimming shortened V by 4 bases and J by 7 bases, and 13 bases separated the two germline ends. Time point noted: patch test 2, 6 weeks after DPC sensitization. Indicated treatment: therapeutic diphenylcyclopropenone sensitization with weekly scalp DPC. This clonotype was seen a few times. Attachment of unique molecular identifiers to individual cDNA molecules was performed in the library. MiXCR, run by TCRdb on the RACE reads, gives a single entry per CDR3 protein. The table includes about 140,000 distinct CDR3 sequences, approximately 12% detected once.

Sequencing was performed on whole blood, taken in connection with sensitization to the hapten diphenylcyclopropenone (DPC). This TCR was sampled from a woman aged 45 to 65 with alopecia areata. Some clones in this sample may be carry-over from other donors' samples. The chain links TRBV10-3 to TRBJ2-2; the D is unclear. Here the CDR3 DNA reads TGTGCCATCAGTGTCAGGCATGAGGACGGGGAGCTGTTTTTT. It yields the protein CAISVRHEDGELFF.